These 20 T cell receptor beta chains were all obtained from the same sample, sequenced in a study of metastatic and nonmetastatic thyroid tumors. None of the patients had undergone any treatment ahead of thyroid surgery. TCRdb re-called clones via MiXCR from the PCR reads. The table lists about 19,000 clones, 34% of them singletons. Sequencing was performed on tumor tissue. These TCRs come from a male donor with papillary thyroid cancer or a benign thyroid nodule (not recorded which). Some clones in this sample may be carry-over from other donors' samples.

This clone rates as medium-sized. The chain joins TRBV11-3 to TRBJ2-7; no reliable D call. V was shortened by 6 bases and J by 4 bases, with 10 bases between the two germline ends. CDR3 length equals 12 residues. CDR1 SGHNT and CDR2 YENEEA come from the germline V gene. CDR3 region: CASSTITYEQYF. DNA for the CDR3: TGTGCCAGCAGTACAATTACGTACGAGCAGTACTTC.

This clone was detected ten times or more. A much larger clone is a single base away; this may be a read error. The CDR3 does not end in the conserved phenylalanine or tryptophan, so this is likely a read error. The chain links TRBV6-1 to TRBJ2-7; possibly TRBD1 for D (5 bases). V was cut by 4 bases and J by 2 bases, with 9 bases left in between. Germline values: CDR1 MNHNS, CDR2 SASEGT. This CDR3 is built from 13 residues. The CDR3 is CASSGRGPYEQYL. CDR3 coding DNA: TGTGCCAGCAGTGGTAGGGGTCCCTACGAGCAGTACCTC.

The sample holds many counts of this clone. With a much larger clone just one base away, this may be a read error. Other DNA sequences in this specimen translate into the identical CDR3. V and J are TRBV20-1 and TRBJ1-1; 7 bases map to TRBD1. Germline loops: CDR1 DFQATT, CDR2 SNEGSKA (reference sequence). This CDR3 comprises 12 residues. The CDR3 region has the DNA TGCAGCGCACCCACGACAGGGACTGAAGCTTTCTTT. As protein: CSAPTTGTEAFF.

V and J are TRBV19 and TRBJ2-1, with 12 nucleotides matching TRBD2. V was pared by 7 bases and J by 7 bases, with 14 bases of the junction left unmatched. CDR1 is LNHDA, CDR2 SQIVND, per germline (reference sequence). CDR3 length equals 17 residues. The CDR3 here is CASMYPRLAGVGNEQFF. The CDR3 nucleotides read TGTGCCAGTATGTACCCCAGACTAGCGGGAGTGGGGAATGAGCAGTTCTTC.

The V call is TRBV5-1, the J call TRBJ1-5, with D maybe TRBD1 (6 bases). This CDR3 is 20 amino acids long. Germline assignment: CDR1 SGHRS and CDR2 YFSETQ. V was trimmed by 7 bases and J by 6 bases, leaving 35 bases between them. As DNA, the CDR3 is TGCGCCAGCGCCAGCAAGCGGGGGCCAACGAGGGGGTCTGGAATTCAGCCCCAGCATTTT. It specifies CASASKRGPTRGSGIQPQHF.

The chain couples TRBV11-1 to TRBJ2-3, with D tentatively TRBD2 (6 bases). With 5 bases removed from V and 0 bases from J, the gap between germline ends came to 21 bases. The CDR3 consists of 18 residues. Germline assignment: CDR1 SGHAT and CDR2 FQDESV (reference sequence). This CDR3 reads CASSPSWRALQSTDTQYF. CDR3 DNA: TGTGCCAGCAGCCCTAGCTGGAGGGCTCTCCAAAGCACAGATACGCAGTATTTT.

This clone showed up just a few times. One end of the junction varies from germline; a read error may be responsible. The chain employs TRBV12-3 or TRBV12-4 and TRBJ1-1; D not resolved. The CDR3 runs 13 residues. CDR3 nucleotide sequence: TGTTCCAGTAGTTCCTGGGGGAACACTGAAGCTTTCTTT. Protein sequence: CSSSSWGNTEAFF.

This rearrangement joins TRBV2 to TRBJ2-6; a possible D gene is TRBD2 (6 bases). The V end was cut by 9 bases, the J end by 5 bases, with 14 bases between. Germline loops: CDR1 SNHLY, CDR2 FYNNEI. The CDR3 loop spans 14 amino acids. The CDR3 here is CASAGIPWANVLTF. The CDR3 DNA is TGTGCCAGTGCGGGGATTCCTTGGGCCAACGTCCTGACTTTC.

This clone appeared many times. The J gene is TRBJ2-3, the V gene TRBV19; no clear D. V was shortened by 0 bases and J by 6 bases, with 10 bases between the two germline ends. CDR3 size: 14 residues. Germline lookup yields CDR1 LNHDA and CDR2 SQIVND (reference sequence). This CDR3 is CASSIEAPRDTQYF. CDR3 coding DNA: TGTGCCAGTAGTATAGAGGCCCCGCGGGATACGCAGTATTTT.

This clone showed up many times. The chain carries TRBV29-1 and TRBJ2-1; D gene uncertain. The CDR3 totals 12 residues. V lost 6 bases, J lost 5 bases, and 11 bases lay in between. Germline CDR1 SQVTM, CDR2 ANQGSEA. CDR3 in DNA: TGCAGCGTCAAGGGTCTCAACAATGAGCAGTTCTTC. Translated: CSVKGLNNEQFF.

In this sample, this clone turned up many times. V gene TRBV6-1 combines with J gene TRBJ2-2, with D maybe TRBD2 (6 bases). With 6 bases removed from V and 4 bases from J, the gap between germline ends came to 21 bases. This CDR3 has 17 amino acids. The germline V gene encodes CDR1 MNHNS and CDR2 SASEGT. The CDR3 region has the DNA TGTGCCAGCAGCTCGCGACTAGGACGAAGTGGCACCGGGGAGCTGTTTTTT. This gives the protein CASSSRLGRSGTGELFF.

This clone is judged medium-sized. The V gene is TRBV6-1, the J gene TRBJ2-1; perhaps TRBD2 as D (5 bases). The CDR3 loop spans 15 amino acids. V was clipped by 6 bases and J by 7 bases, with 19 bases between them. From germline, CDR1 is MNHNS and CDR2 SASEGT. In nucleotides, the CDR3 is TGTGCCAGCAGGCTTACTAGAGATGCATGGAATGAGCAGTTCTTC. Translating gives CASRLTRDAWNEQFF.

This clone appeared a few times. This sequence joins TRBV28 and TRBJ2-2; TRBD1 agrees at 8 bases. CDR1 is MDHEN and CDR2 is SYDVKM in the germline V gene. There are 15 residues in the CDR3. V lost 6 bases to trimming and J lost 0 bases; unmatched junction nucleotides: 3. The CDR3 DNA reads as TGTGCCAGCAGCAAACAGGGGGCGAACACCGGGGAGCTGTTTTTT. This sequence encodes CASSKQGANTGELFF.

This clone was detected a few times. The conserved phenylalanine or tryptophan normally closing the CDR3 is absent here, so this likely arose from a read error. It is unclear where the CDR3 begins or ends on the DNA, so no DNA is shown, and the CDR3 is as TCRdb lists it. The V and J genes are TRBV5-1 and TRBJ1-4; the table's D gene call, TRBD1, was not cross checked with the DNA. With termini counted, the CDR3 has 18 amino acids. Germline values: CDR1 SGHRS, CDR2 YFSETQ. The chain's CDR3 is CASSPLPGQGSLREKLFL.

With regard to this clone: One end of the junction fails to match germline, which may point to a read error. V and J are TRBV28 and TRBJ2-3, with 9 bases aligning to TRBD2. In germline, CDR1 is MDHEN, CDR2 SYDVKM. The CDR3 sequence is 16 residues long. As DNA, the CDR3 is TGTCCCAGCAGTTTAGATAGCGGGAGTGTCAAAGATACGCCGTATTTT. Protein sequence: CPSSLDSGSVKDTPYF.

Ten or more counts support this clone. This rearrangement joins TRBV2 to TRBJ2-3; 10 nucleotides align to TRBD2. CDR3 length equals 18 residues. V lost 2 bases and J lost 5; bases outside the gene matches: 13. Looked up from germline, CDR1 is SNHLY and CDR2 is FYNNEI. The CDR3 region is CASSENPGLAVVGDTQYF. CDR3 in DNA: TGTGCCAGCAGTGAAAACCCCGGACTAGCGGTAGTGGGAGATACGCAGTATTTT. Based on the CDR3 plus reference TRBV2 and TRBJ2-3, the full variable domain is EPEVTQTPSHQVTQMGQEVILRCVPISNHLYFYWYRQILGQKVEFLVSFYNNEISEKSEIFDDQFSVERPDGSNFTLKIRSTKLEDSAMYFCASSENPGLAVVGDTQYFGPGTRLTVL.

In this sample, this clone turned up a few times. A read error may account for a junction end that differs from germline. J is TRBJ2-7 and V is TRBV27; D is unclear. This CDR3 is 14 amino acids long. From germline, CDR1 is MNHEY and CDR2 SMNVEV (reference sequence). CDR3 amino acids: CASSHLGGTYELYF. Here the CDR3 DNA reads TGTGCCAGCAGTCACCTTGGTGGAACCTACGAGCTGTACTTC.

This chain joins TRBV6-2 or TRBV6-3 and TRBJ2-2; TRBD2 matches at 9 bases. V shed 7 bases, J shed 8 bases, and the junction held 5 bases outside the gene matches. The germline V gene has CDR1 MNHEY and CDR2 SVGEGT. CDR3 length: 13 amino acids. CDR3 sequence: CASKGLAFGELFF. The CDR3 DNA is TGTGCCAGCAAGGGACTAGCATTTGGGGAGCTGTTTTTT.

The gene calls are TRBV20-1 and TRBJ2-7; 8 bases map to TRBD2. J gave up 3 bases and V 0 bases, and 7 bases lay outside the gene matches. CDR1 is DFQATT and CDR2 is SNEGSKA in the germline V gene (reference sequence). CDR3 size: 15 residues. The CDR3 DNA sequence: TGCAGTGCTAGAGATCTTGCGGGAGGAGGCTACGAGCAGTACTTC. This gives the protein CSARDLAGGGYEQYF.

This clone showed up many times. The CDR3 loop reads CASSLEGSTGGYQPQHF. Written as DNA, the CDR3 is TGTGCCAGCAGCTTAGAAGGTTCGACAGGGGGCTATCAGCCCCAGCATTTT. The chain links TRBV7-8 to TRBJ1-5; 10 nucleotides agree with TRBD1. This CDR3 is 17 amino acids long. The trim removed 1 base at V and 5 bases at J, leaving 8 bases unmatched. Germline assignment: CDR1 SGHVS and CDR2 FQNEAQ.